This T cell receptor (beta chain) was found in a study of cytomegalovirus exposure and HLA in healthy donors. Study outcomes and limitations: At a 0.05 false discovery rate, a later analysis found some 18,000 TCR beta sequences to be associated with HLA alleles.

With 60 Vbeta and 13 Jbeta primers, the PCR was carried out. Measured with immunoSEQ multiplex PCR; TCRdb has only the in-frame clones, and not every one. The table includes 200,000 to 300,000 clones, 85% detected once. The CDR3 contains 15 residues. V dropped 8 bases and J dropped 6 bases, with 20 bases sitting between them. Germline CDR1 SEHNR, CDR2 FQNEAQ (reference sequence). As concerns this clone: Antigen specificity is unknown.

The chain uses TRBV7-9 and TRBJ2-1, with D possibly TRBD2 on 6 matching bases. This TCR derives from a girl aged 2 to 9 in good health and CMV-seronegative. The sequencing sample was made of PBMCs. The CDR3 here is CASLSGAGSRNEQFF. The CDR3 DNA reads TGTGCCAGCCTCTCCGGAGCGGGCTCCCGCAATGAGCAGTTCTTC. The full variable domain, in which reference TRBV7-9 and TRBJ2-1 provide the parts outside the CDR3, is DTGVSQNPRHKITKRGQNVTFRCDPISEHNRLYWYRQTLGQGPEFLTYFQNEAQLEKSRLLSDRFSAERPKGSFSTLEIQRTEQGDSAMYLCASLSGAGSRNEQFFGPGTRLTVL.